A single sample gave rise to the 3 T cell receptor beta chains below, sequenced in a study of Ad26.COV2.S vaccination and SARS-CoV-2 variants. Measured with immunoSEQ multiplex PCR; TCRdb has only the in-frame clones, and not every one. The table has about 410,000 clones, 70% to 90% seen once; the top ten hold about 2%. Sample treatment: some 20 received Ad26.COV2.S at low or high dose, single or two shots; about five received placebo; per-sample allocation not given. The samples were gathered on day 63 after the first injection of vaccine or placebo. Sequencing was performed on peripheral blood, taken in a trial of Ad26.COV2.S vaccine versus placebo. These receptors came from a person between 18 and 65 years old who received the Ad26.COV2.S COVID-19 vaccine or a placebo.

The chain couples TRBV19 to TRBJ2-3; perhaps TRBD2 as D (5 bases). V was shortened by 3 bases and J by 1 base, with 8 bases between the two germline ends. Germline V CDR1 and CDR2: LNHDA, SQIVND (reference sequence). The CDR3 consists of 14 residues. The CDR3 region is CASSMNSGTDTQYF. The CDR3 DNA sequence: TGTGCCAGTAGTATGAATAGCGGCACAGATACGCAGTATTTT.

J is TRBJ2-3 and V is TRBV6-5; a weak D match, TRBD2 (7 bases). V dropped 4 bases and J dropped 4 bases, with 15 bases sitting between them. The CDR3 extends over 15 amino acids. CDR1 is MNHEY and CDR2 is SVGAGI in the germline V gene. The CDR3: CASSFTGRVSDTQYF. DNA for the CDR3: TGTGCCAGCAGTTTCACAGGGAGGGTATCAGATACGCAGTATTTT.

The rearrangement links TRBV21-1 to TRBJ1-5; the listed D gene, TRBD1, was not tested against the DNA. TRBV21-1 is a listed pseudogene. The CDR3 totals 18 residues. The CDR3 region has the DNA TGTGCCAGCAGCAGAGGGGGCAGGGGGCCTTATAGCAATCAGCCCCAGCATTTT. Translated, it gives CASSRGGRGPYSNQPQHF.